The 6 T cell receptor beta chains below come from one sample, sequenced in a study of T cells in AML relapse after transplant. Amplification used RNA template and a modified RACE PCR instead of multiplex PCR. TCRdb recomputed calls from the PCR reads with MiXCR, one row per CDR3 protein. This repertoire shows 3,000 to 4,000 distinct CDR3 sequences, about 11% found once; its top ten account for roughly 32%. The material sequenced was bone marrow, either the whole sample or a sorted T cell fraction (not recorded which), taken in complete remission. The source of these receptors is a human donor who had a stem cell transplant for acute myeloid leukemia. Among the T cells, some may be from the graft donor.

CDR3 DNA: TGCGCCAGCAGCCCGGGACCGGAAGGGGACATTCAGTACTTC. It specifies CASSPGPEGDIQYF. The chain links TRBV5-1 to TRBJ2-4; either TRBD1 or TRBD2 may fit D (5 bases each). The germline CDR1 and CDR2 sequences are SGHRS and YFSETQ. CDR3 length: 14 residues. V was trimmed by 4 bases and J by 8 bases, leaving 16 bases between them.

By frequency in the sample, this clonotype is medium-sized. The chain employs TRBV20-1 and TRBJ1-1, with D tentatively TRBD1 (5 bases). Per the germline V gene, CDR1 is DFQATT and CDR2 is SNEGSKA (reference sequence). The CDR3 covers 14 residues. Trimming stripped 1 base from V and 2 bases from J, with 11 bases between. CDR3 sequence reads: CSARGPGYNTEAFF. The DNA for the CDR3 is TGCAGTGCTAGAGGTCCAGGGTATAACACTGAAGCTTTCTTT.

By share, this clonotype ranks as medium-sized. This sequence joins TRBV12-3 or TRBV12-4 and TRBJ2-5; no clear D. The CDR3 sequence is 14 residues long. Trimming took off 3 bases at V and 0 bases at J, with 8 bases between the two ends. CDR3 region: CASSFLGNQETQYF. As DNA, the CDR3 is TGTGCCAGCAGTTTCTTGGGGAACCAAGAGACCCAGTACTTC.

By its share, this clonotype is medium-sized. J is TRBJ1-4 and V is TRBV25-1; 9 nucleotides agree with TRBD1. This CDR3 region has 17 residues. Looked up from germline, CDR1 is MGHDK and CDR2 is SYGVNS. J gave up 7 bases and V 1 base, and 10 bases lay outside the gene matches. The CDR3 loop is CASSESGQGKLGEKLFF. The DNA for the CDR3 is TGTGCCAGCAGTGAATCTGGACAGGGGAAGCTTGGTGAAAAACTGTTTTTT.

This clonotype is medium-sized by share. This chain's CDR3 is CAWSVQLWKTGGLGNTIYF. CDR3 in DNA: TGTGCCTGGAGTGTACAGCTATGGAAGACAGGGGGCCTTGGAAACACCATATATTTT. J is TRBJ1-3 and V is TRBV30, with 10 bases identical to TRBD1. The germline V gene has CDR1 GTSNPN and CDR2 SVGIG (reference sequence). With 0 bases clipped from V and 3 bases from J, the junction kept 14 bases outside the gene matches. CDR3 length: 19 residues.

V usage is TRBV7-2 and J usage is TRBJ2-1; D is ambiguous. The V gene's germline CDR1 is SGHTA and CDR2 FQGNSA. This CDR3 has 15 amino acids. V was shortened by 2 bases and J by 2 bases, with 10 bases between the two germline ends. The CDR3 nucleotides read TGTGCCAGCAGCTTACAAGTACTTACCTACAATGAGCAGTTCTTC. It translates to CASSLQVLTYNEQFF. The variable domain in full, completed from reference TRBV7-2 and TRBJ2-1, reads GAGVSQSPSNKVTEKGKDVELRCDPISGHTALYWYRQSLGQGLEFLIYFQGNSAPDKSGLPSDRFSAERTGGSVSTLTIQRTQQEDSAVYLCASSLQVLTYNEQFFGPGTRLTVL.